Listed here are 27 T cell receptor beta chains from one sample, sequenced in a study of CD8+ T cells in alopecia areata. Sequencing used cDNA as its template, made by extracting RNA and reverse transcribing it. Data came from immunoSEQ multiplex PCR; TCRdb stores just in-frame clones and leaves some out. The sample has about 190,000 clones, over 55% seen once. Sample treatment: oral pan-JAK inhibitor, 5-10 mg twice daily. Sequenced material: CD4+ T cells sorted from blood, taken at week 24, from a patient treated with tofacitinib. The receptors derive from a human donor with alopecia areata.

This chain links TRBV5-1 with TRBJ2-3; D tentatively fits TRBD1 or TRBD2 (5 bases each). Per germline, CDR1 SGHRS and CDR2 YFSETQ. The CDR3 sequence is 13 residues long. The V gene lost 4 bases and the J gene lost 2 bases, with 8 bases spanning the gap. The CDR3 protein is CASSRDDTDTQYF. The CDR3 DNA is TGCGCCAGCAGCCGGGACGACACAGATACGCAGTATTTT.

The chain couples TRBV15 to TRBJ2-5; D remains unclear. Trimming took 1 base from V and 4 from J, leaving 7 bases between them. Germline values: CDR1 LNHNV, CDR2 YYDKDF (reference sequence). This CDR3 comprises 13 residues. The CDR3 DNA is TGTGCCACCAGCAGAGGTTACTCAGAGACCCAGTACTTC. It is translated as CATSRGYSETQYF. The full variable domain, rest sourced from reference TRBV15 and TRBJ2-5, is DAMVIQNPRYQVTQFGKPVTLSCSQTLNHNVMYWYQQKSSQAPKLLFHYYDKDFNNEADTPDNFQSRRPNTSFCFLDIRSPGLGDTAMYLCATSRGYSETQYFGPGTRLLVL.

The chain links TRBV5-1 to TRBJ2-7, with 7 bases identical to TRBD2. The germline V gene has CDR1 SGHRS and CDR2 YFSETQ. V lost 0 bases and J lost 2; bases outside the gene matches: 5. CDR3 length: 15 residues. DNA of the CDR3: TGCGCCAGCAGCTTGGAGGGGACTACCGCCTACGAGCAGTACTTC. Translating it yields CASSLEGTTAYEQYF.

CDR3 nucleotides: TGTGCCAGCAGCGGGGACTATACTTCCTACGAGCAGTACTTC. This sequence encodes CASSGDYTSYEQYF. This chain links TRBV7-2 with TRBJ2-7, with 7 bases that match TRBD2. V lost 5 bases, J lost 1 base, and 5 bases stayed unmatched. This CDR3 is built from 14 residues. Germline CDR1 and CDR2: SGHTA and FQGNSA.

The chain links TRBV7-2 to TRBJ2-2, with TRBD2 as a possible D gene (6 bases). This CDR3 is built from 11 residues. The V end was cut by 6 bases, the J end by 8 bases, with 7 bases between. Germline CDR1 is SGHTA and CDR2 is FQGNSA. CDR3: CASRGLGELFF. Written as DNA, the CDR3 is TGTGCCAGCAGGGGACTGGGGGAGCTGTTTTTT.

This clone was detected only a few times. The J gene is TRBJ1-1, the V gene TRBV2; 10 bases match TRBD1. Germline CDR1 is SNHLY and CDR2 is FYNNEI. V shed 5 bases, J shed 6 bases, and the junction held 6 bases outside the gene matches. This CDR3 region has 14 residues. The chain's CDR3 is CASSIMTGGSEAFF. The CDR3 coding sequence is TGTGCCAGCAGTATTATGACAGGGGGCTCTGAAGCTTTCTTT.

This chain joins TRBV2 and TRBJ1-6; TRBD1 is a possible D gene (5 bases). The germline gives CDR1 SNHLY, CDR2 FYNNEI. Trimming left V 4 bases short and J 9 bases short, with 10 bases between. This CDR3 region has 13 residues. The CDR3 loop reads CASSGGSGSPLHF. CDR3 sequence (DNA): TGTGCCAGCAGTGGGGGCAGTGGTTCACCCCTCCACTTT.

This clone was seen a handful of times. This chain joins TRBV29-1 and TRBJ2-3; maybe TRBD2 (5 bases). The CDR3 is made up of 14 amino acids. The germline gives CDR1 SQVTM, CDR2 ANQGSEA. V was trimmed by 6 bases and J by 0 bases, leaving 13 bases between them. The CDR3 reads CSVNTGSSTDTQYF. DNA for the CDR3: TGCAGCGTGAATACGGGGTCTAGCACAGATACGCAGTATTTT.

The CDR3, as DNA: TGTGCCAGCAGCCAAAACCCCTACGAGCAGTACTTC. The encoded protein is CASSQNPYEQYF. The V gene is TRBV7-3, the J gene TRBJ2-7; D not certain. This CDR3 has 12 residues. Germline V lookup: CDR1 SGHTA, CDR2 FQGTGA. Trimming took off 5 bases at V and 2 bases at J, with 7 bases between the two ends.

This chain joins TRBV5-4 and TRBJ2-7, with TRBD2 matching 8 bases. Germline V gives CDR1 SGHNT, CDR2 YYREEE (reference sequence). The CDR3 is 14 residues long. The ends lost 0 bases at V and 7 bases at J; junction bases unmatched: 6. CDR3 protein: CASSLEGLGYEQYF. The CDR3, as DNA: TGTGCCAGCAGCTTGGAGGGACTAGGGTATGAGCAGTACTTC.

The rearrangement links TRBV25-1 to TRBJ2-2; D gene ambiguous. Trimming took 4 bases from V and 1 from J, leaving 10 bases between them. CDR3 length equals 15 residues. Germline loops: CDR1 MGHDK, CDR2 SYGVNS. As DNA, the CDR3 is TGTGCCAGCAGTGGCGGCAGAGTGAACACCGGGGAGCTGTTTTTT. Protein sequence: CASSGGRVNTGELFF.

V is TRBV6-5 and J is TRBJ1-2; 7 bases align to TRBD1. The CDR3 runs to 15 residues. CDR1 and CDR2 from the germline V gene are MNHEY and SVGAGI. The V and J ends lost 8 bases and 3 bases, in that order; junction bases with no gene match: 12. For the CDR3, the DNA is TGTGCCAGCTCAAGTCCGGGAGGGGGCGACTATGGCTACACCTTC. Protein sequence: CASSSPGGGDYGYTF.

This clone was seen many times. The chain joins TRBV11-3 to TRBJ2-1; D is uncertain. Per the germline V gene, CDR1 is SGHNT and CDR2 is YENEEA. The CDR3 is made up of 14 amino acids. Trimming pared 5 bases from V and 6 bases from J, leaving 14 bases between. CDR3 nucleotides: TGTGCCAGCAGCCCAAGTAATGGGGTCAATGAGCAGTTCTTC. Its translation is CASSPSNGVNEQFF.

This rearrangement joins TRBV27 to TRBJ1-2; TRBD1 matches 7 bases. The CDR3 has 13 amino acids. The germline gives CDR1 MNHEY, CDR2 SMNVEV (reference sequence). V lost 0 bases, J lost 6 bases, and 1 base stayed unmatched. This chain's CDR3 is CASSLSGGHGYTF. The CDR3 region has the DNA TGTGCCAGCAGTTTATCAGGGGGCCATGGCTACACCTTC.

This clone occurred a few times. The chain carries TRBV29-1 and TRBJ1-1; 8 bases agree with TRBD1. CDR3 length: 14 residues. Germline assignment: CDR1 SQVTM and CDR2 ANQGSEA. J gave up 0 bases and V 3 bases, and 3 bases lay outside the gene matches. The CDR3 region is CSVDRTGMNTEAFF. The CDR3 bases are TGCAGCGTTGATCGGACAGGGATGAACACTGAAGCTTTCTTT.

The chain employs TRBV7-3 and TRBJ1-1; 9 bases map to TRBD1. CDR3 length equals 14 residues. V dropped 4 bases and J dropped 5; count of bases not matched to a gene: 5. Germline V gene data show CDR1 as SGHTA and CDR2 as FQGTGA. CDR3 sequence (DNA): TGTGCCAGCAGCTCACAGGGGGCAAGGACTGAAGCTTTCTTT. Translated, it gives CASSSQGARTEAFF.

The rearrangement links TRBV27 to TRBJ1-4; D perhaps matches TRBD1 (5 bases). With 5 bases removed from V and 5 bases from J, the gap between germline ends came to 15 bases. The CDR3 covers 15 residues. Germline V gives CDR1 MNHEY, CDR2 SMNVEV (reference sequence). Here the CDR3 reads CASSATGAPNEKLFF. The CDR3 DNA follows: TGTGCCAGCAGTGCCACAGGTGCCCCAAATGAAAAACTGTTTTTT.

V gene TRBV5-1 combines with J gene TRBJ2-1; 9 bases map to TRBD2. CDR3 size: 17 residues. Germline assignment: CDR1 SGHRS and CDR2 YFSETQ. J gave up 7 bases and V 0 bases, and 11 bases lay outside the gene matches. The CDR3 reads CASSLESGGPLPNEQFF. DNA for the CDR3: TGCGCCAGCAGCTTGGAGAGCGGGGGGCCTCTCCCGAATGAGCAGTTCTTC.

The chain employs TRBV7-2 and TRBJ1-2; no clear D. The CDR3 has 11 amino acids. CDR1 is SGHTA and CDR2 is FQGNSA in the germline V gene. V was shortened by 6 bases and J by 6 bases, with 8 bases between the two germline ends. CDR3 DNA: TGTGCCAGCAGTCGATCTGATGGCTACACCTTC. Its translation is CASSRSDGYTF.

V gene TRBV25-1 combines with J gene TRBJ2-1; 10 bases are a match to TRBD2. CDR1 is MGHDK, CDR2 SYGVNS, per germline. The CDR3 runs to 17 residues. V was pared by 7 bases and J by 0 bases, with 9 bases of the junction left unmatched. CDR3 loop: CASTRTSGGSSYNEQFF. In DNA form, the CDR3 reads TGTGCCAGCACCCGGACTAGCGGTGGGAGCTCCTACAATGAGCAGTTCTTC.

This clone was recorded at least ten times. V usage is TRBV7-8 and J usage is TRBJ2-6, with D perhaps matching TRBD1 (6 bases). Trimming cost V 1 base and J 0 bases, with 7 bases left between them. CDR1 is SGHVS and CDR2 is FQNEAQ in the germline V gene. The CDR3 sequence is 16 residues long. The CDR3 coding sequence is TGTGCCAGCAGCTTAGGCAGGGGCTCTGGGGCCAACGTCCTGACTTTC. It specifies CASSLGRGSGANVLTF.

The chain joins TRBV4-3 to TRBJ2-7; no firm D call. The CDR3 totals 15 residues. Per germline, CDR1 LGHNA and CDR2 YSLEER. V gave up 2 bases and J gave up 3 bases, with 14 bases separating them. CDR3 in DNA: TGCGCCAGCAGCCAACTTCCCGGCGGTGGCTACGAGCAGTACTTC. Amino acid sequence: CASSQLPGGGYEQYF.

V gene TRBV10-3 combines with J gene TRBJ1-2; tentatively, D is TRBD1 (5 bases). V was clipped by 3 bases and J by 4 bases, with 9 bases between them. The CDR3 is made up of 13 amino acids. CDR1 is ENHRY and CDR2 is SYGVKD in the germline V gene. The CDR3 DNA reads as TGTGCCATCAGTGATGGGGCAGGCTATGGCTACACCTTC. Its protein is CAISDGAGYGYTF.

A few counts support this clone. The chain employs TRBV2 and TRBJ1-5, with a possible D match to TRBD1 (6 bases). V lost 6 bases and J lost 5, with 8 bases in between. Germline V gene data show CDR1 as SNHLY and CDR2 as FYNNEI. This CDR3 is 12 amino acids long. The CDR3 sequence: CASRTGDQPQHF. The CDR3 DNA reads TGTGCCAGCAGGACAGGCGATCAGCCCCAGCATTTT.

The chain couples TRBV7-2 to TRBJ1-5, with a tentative D call TRBD1 (6 bases). The CDR3 is made up of 15 amino acids. Germline-derived CDR1 and CDR2 are SGHTA and FQGNSA. V lost 5 bases to trimming and J lost 3 bases, with 14 bases between them. This CDR3 reads CASSSRTADNQPQHF. In DNA, the CDR3 is TGTGCCAGCAGCAGTAGGACAGCCGACAATCAGCCCCAGCATTTT.

This clone has a count of ten or more. The rearrangement uses TRBV4-3 and TRBJ2-3; TRBD2 matches 15 bases. Germline-derived CDR1 and CDR2 are LGHNA and YSLEER. The CDR3 has 17 residues. The J segment lost 6 bases and the V segment lost 0 bases, leaving 4 bases of the junction unmatched. CDR3: CASSQEGTSGGYDTQYF. The CDR3 coding sequence is TGCGCCAGCAGCCAAGAAGGGACTAGCGGGGGGTATGATACGCAGTATTTT.

The chain uses TRBV29-1 and TRBJ2-5, with D maybe TRBD2 (6 bases). The V gene lost 8 bases and the J gene lost 2 bases, with 12 bases spanning the gap. Germline values: CDR1 SQVTM, CDR2 ANQGSEA. This CDR3 has 12 residues. The chain's CDR3 is CSLRTNQETQYF. Here the CDR3 DNA reads TGCAGCTTACGGACTAATCAAGAGACCCAGTACTTC.